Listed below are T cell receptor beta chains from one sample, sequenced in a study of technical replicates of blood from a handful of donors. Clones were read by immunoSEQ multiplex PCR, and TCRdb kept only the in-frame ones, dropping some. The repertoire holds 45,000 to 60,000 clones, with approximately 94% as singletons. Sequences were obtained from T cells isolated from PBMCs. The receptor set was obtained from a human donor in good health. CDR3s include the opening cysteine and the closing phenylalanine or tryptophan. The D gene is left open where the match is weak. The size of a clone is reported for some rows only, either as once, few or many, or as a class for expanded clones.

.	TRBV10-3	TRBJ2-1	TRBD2	TGTGCCATCAGTACGCAGCGGGAGGGTCACTACAATGAGCAGTTCTTC	CAISTQREGHYNEQFF
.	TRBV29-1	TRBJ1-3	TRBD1	TGCAGCGCGCGGGACAGGGGGCTAAACACCATATATTTT	CSARDRGLNTIYF
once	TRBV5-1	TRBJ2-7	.	TGCGCCAGCAGCTTGACTCAACAGGGGGGGGTTCACGAGCAGTACTTC	CASSLTQQGGVHEQYF
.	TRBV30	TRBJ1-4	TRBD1	TGTGCCTCCCCGGGACAGGGGAATAATGAAAAACTGTTTTTT	CASPGQGNNEKLFF
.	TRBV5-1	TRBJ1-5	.	TGCGCCAGCAGCTTGAACATGAATCAGCCCCAGCATTTT	CASSLNMNQPQHF
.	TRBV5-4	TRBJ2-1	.	TGTGCCAGCAGCTTCGGCGGGCAGCCCGGCAATGAGCAGTTCTTC	CASSFGGQPGNEQFF
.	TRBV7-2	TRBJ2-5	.	TGTGCCAGCAGCCCTCAGGGCCACCAAGAGACCCAGTACTTC	CASSPQGHQETQYF
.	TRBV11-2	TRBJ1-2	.	TGTGCCAGCAGCTTAGGACAGTTCGATGGCTACACCTTC	CASSLGQFDGYTF
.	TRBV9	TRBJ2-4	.	TGTGCCAGCAGCCCTGGGGGGTCGGCCAAAAACATTCAGTACTTC	CASSPGGSAKNIQYF
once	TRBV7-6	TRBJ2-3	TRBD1	TGTGCCAGCAGCTCTCGACAGGGCCCGGCAGATACGCAGTATTTT	CASSSRQGPADTQYF
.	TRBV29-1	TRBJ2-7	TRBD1	TGCAGCGTTCTCCAACGGACAGGGAGGTACGAGCAGTACTTC	CSVLQRTGRYEQYF
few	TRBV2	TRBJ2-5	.	TGTGCCAGCAGCTTCCAAGAGACCCAGTACTTC	CASSFQETQYF
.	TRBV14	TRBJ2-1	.	TGTGCCAGCAGCCAAAATTTAGGCAGCGATGAGCAGTTCTTC	CASSQNLGSDEQFF
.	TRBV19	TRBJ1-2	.	TGTGCCAGTAGGTTCCAAGGGGCTCGTGATGGCTACACCTTC	CASRFQGARDGYTF
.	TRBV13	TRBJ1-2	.	TGTGCCAGCAGCTTAGATATTCCGAGGGAATACACCTTC	CASSLDIPREYTF
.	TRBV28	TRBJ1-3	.	TGTGCCAGCAGTGTCCGAAAGGAGTGGAGAAACACCATATATTTT	CASSVRKEWRNTIYF
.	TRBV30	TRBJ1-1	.	TGTGCCTGGACCAGGGGATCGGGCCCTTTGCACGTTATCTTT	CAWTRGSGPLHVIF
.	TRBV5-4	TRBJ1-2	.	TGTGCCAGCAGCTTGTCTCTGTACTATGGCTACACCTTC	CASSLSLYYGYTF
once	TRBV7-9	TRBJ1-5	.	TGTGCCAGCAGCTTCATAGCGCAGCCCCAGCATTTT	CASSFIAQPQHF
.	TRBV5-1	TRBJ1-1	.	TGCGCCAGCAGCTTGGGGGTAGGAGACACTGAAGCTTTCTTT	CASSLGVGDTEAFF
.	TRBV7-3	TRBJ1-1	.	TGTGCCAGCAGCTTCGGGGGGAACACTGAAGCTTTCTTT	CASSFGGNTEAFF
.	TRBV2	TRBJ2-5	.	TGTGCCAGCAGTGATGGCTCCTCGGAGACCCAGTACTTC	CASSDGSSETQYF
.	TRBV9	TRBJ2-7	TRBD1	TGTGCCAGCAGCACAGGTGAAACAGGGGGCTTATACGAGCAGTACTTC	CASSTGETGGLYEQYF
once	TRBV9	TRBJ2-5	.	TGTGCCAGCAGCCCTCAGGGACTCCAAGAGACCCAGTACTTC	CASSPQGLQETQYF
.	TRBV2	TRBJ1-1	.	TGTGCCAGCCGACAGGCGAACACTGAAGCTTTCTTT	CASRQANTEAFF
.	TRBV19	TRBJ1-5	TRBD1	TGTGCCAGTAGTATCCCCAGGGGGGCGGATCAGCCCCAGCATTTT	CASSIPRGADQPQHF
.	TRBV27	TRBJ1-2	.	TGTGCCAGCAGTTTAGCCCCCCTTCACGCCGGTGGCTACACCTTC	CASSLAPLHAGGYTF
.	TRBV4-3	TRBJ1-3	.	TGCGCCAGCAGCCAAGATCTAGGTATCGGAAACACCATATATTTT	CASSQDLGIGNTIYF
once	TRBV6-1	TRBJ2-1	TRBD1	TGTGCCAGCAGTAAACAGGGGGAGGTCAATGAGCAGTTCTTC	CASSKQGEVNEQFF
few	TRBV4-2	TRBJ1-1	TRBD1	TGTGCCAGCAGCCAAGTCTACAGGGGCACTGAAGCTTTCTTT	CASSQVYRGTEAFF
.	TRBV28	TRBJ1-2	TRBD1	TGTGCCAGCAACTCCGGGGTACAGGGGAGCCGCTACACCTTC	CASNSGVQGSRYTF
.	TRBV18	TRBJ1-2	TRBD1	TGTGCCAGCTCACCAACTGGGACAGGGGACGGCTACACCTTC	CASSPTGTGDGYTF
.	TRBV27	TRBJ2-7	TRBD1	TGTGCCAGCAGTCCAACGAGGGGGCGTCCCTACGAGCAGTACTTC	CASSPTRGRPYEQYF
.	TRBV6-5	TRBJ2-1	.	TGTGCCAGCAGTCGGTCCCGAGGTAATGAGCAGTTCTTC	CASSRSRGNEQFF
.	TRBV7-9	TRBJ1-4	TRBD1	TGTGCCAGCAGCTTAAGGCGGGGACAGGGGATGGCAACTAATGAAAAACTGTTTTTT	CASSLRRGQGMATNEKLFF
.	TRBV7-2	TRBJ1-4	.	TGTGCCAGCAGCTTAGCGCCTGGAGTAACTAGCGAAAAACTGTTTTTT	CASSLAPGVTSEKLFF